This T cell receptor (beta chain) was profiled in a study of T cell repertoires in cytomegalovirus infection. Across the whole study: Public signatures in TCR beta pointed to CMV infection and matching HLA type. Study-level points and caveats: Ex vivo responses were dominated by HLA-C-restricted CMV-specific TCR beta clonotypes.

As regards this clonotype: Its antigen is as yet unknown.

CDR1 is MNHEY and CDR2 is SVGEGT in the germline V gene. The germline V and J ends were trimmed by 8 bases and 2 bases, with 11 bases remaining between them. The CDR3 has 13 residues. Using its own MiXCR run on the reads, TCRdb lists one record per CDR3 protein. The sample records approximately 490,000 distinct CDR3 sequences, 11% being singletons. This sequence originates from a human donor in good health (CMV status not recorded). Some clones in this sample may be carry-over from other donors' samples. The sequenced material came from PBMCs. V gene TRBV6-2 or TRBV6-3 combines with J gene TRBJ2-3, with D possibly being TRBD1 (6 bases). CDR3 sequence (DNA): TGTGCCAGCGGACAGTTTTACACAGATACGCAGTATTTT. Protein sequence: CASGQFYTDTQYF.